This TCR beta chain was captured in a study of blood T cell repertoires in COVID-19. Profiled with immunoSEQ multiplex PCR; TCRdb holds only in-frame clones, not every one. This table holds about 68,000 clones, roughly 87% found once. CDR1 SGHNT and CDR2 YYREEE come from the germline V gene (reference sequence). The CDR3 is 14 residues long. V lost 3 bases to trimming and J lost 8 bases; unmatched junction nucleotides: 8. V gene TRBV5-4 combines with J gene TRBJ1-2; 9 positions match TRBD1. The receptor comes from a man in his fifties or sixties with COVID-19, enrolled during active disease. The sample consisted of peripheral blood. CDR3 sequence (DNA): TGTGCCAGCAGCTACTGGACAGGGGAGTTAGGCTACACCTTC. Protein sequence: CASSYWTGELGYTF.